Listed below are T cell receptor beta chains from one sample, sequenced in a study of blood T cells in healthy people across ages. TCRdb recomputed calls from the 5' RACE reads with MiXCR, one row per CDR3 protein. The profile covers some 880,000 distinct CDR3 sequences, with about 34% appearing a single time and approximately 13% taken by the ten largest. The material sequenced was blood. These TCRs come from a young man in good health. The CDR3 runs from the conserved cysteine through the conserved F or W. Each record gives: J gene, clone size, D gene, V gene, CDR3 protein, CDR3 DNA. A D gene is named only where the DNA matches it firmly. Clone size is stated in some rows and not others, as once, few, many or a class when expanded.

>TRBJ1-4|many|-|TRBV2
CASRGPPDEKLFF
TGTGCCAGCAGGGGTCCACCGGATGAAAAACTGTTTTTT
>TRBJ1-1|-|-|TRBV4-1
CASSPDSSTEAFF
TGCGCCAGCAGCCCAGACAGTTCCACTGAAGCTTTCTTT
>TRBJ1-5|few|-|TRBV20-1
CSAKDGGQPQHF
TGCAGTGCGAAAGACGGAGGTCAGCCCCAGCATTTT
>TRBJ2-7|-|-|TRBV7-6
CASSLLGIAPSSYEQYF
TGTGCCAGCAGCTTATTGGGTATCGCACCTAGCTCCTACGAGCAGTACTTC
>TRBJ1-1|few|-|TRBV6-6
CASSTRGANTEAFF
TGTGCCAGCAGTACCCGTGGGGCGAACACTGAAGCTTTCTTT
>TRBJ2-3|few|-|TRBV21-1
CASSKGGGGPPTDTQYF
TGTGCCAGCAGCAAAGGAGGCGGGGGGCCCCCCACAGATACGCAGTATTTT
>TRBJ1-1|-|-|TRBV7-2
CASSFLVPGLQETEAFF
TGTGCCAGCAGCTTTTTGGTTCCCGGCCTCCAAGAGACTGAAGCTTTCTTT
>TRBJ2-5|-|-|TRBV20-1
CSANPPLYQETQYF
TGCAGTGCTAACCCGCCATTGTACCAAGAGACCCAGTACTTC
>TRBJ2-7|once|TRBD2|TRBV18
CASSPPLAGAYEQYF
TGTGCCAGCTCACCACCACTAGCGGGAGCGTACGAGCAGTACTTC
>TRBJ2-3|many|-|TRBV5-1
CASSLPQRSTDTQYF
TGCGCCAGCAGCCTCCCCCAGCGCAGCACAGATACGCAGTATTTT
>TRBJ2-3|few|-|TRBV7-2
CASQVAKASDTQYF
TGTGCCAGCCAGGTAGCAAAGGCTTCAGATACGCAGTATTTT
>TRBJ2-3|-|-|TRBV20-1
CSTRDLVRGTDTQYF
TGCAGTACTAGAGATCTGGTCCGCGGCACAGATACGCAGTATTTT
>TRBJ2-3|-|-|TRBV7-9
CASSESRDGDTQYF
TGTGCCAGCAGCGAGAGCCGGGACGGAGATACGCAGTATTTT
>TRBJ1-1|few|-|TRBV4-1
CASSQAPSRATEAFF
TGCGCCAGCAGCCAAGCGCCCTCCAGGGCCACTGAAGCTTTCTTT
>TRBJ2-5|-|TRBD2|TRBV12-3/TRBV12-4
CASSPRRLAGAGETQYF
TGTGCCAGCAGTCCCCGCAGACTAGCGGGGGCCGGCGAGACCCAGTACTTC
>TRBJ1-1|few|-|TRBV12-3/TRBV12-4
CASSPQGGYSLAFF
TGTGCCAGCAGTCCACAGGGTGGATATTCGCTGGCTTTCTTT
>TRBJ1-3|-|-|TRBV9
CASSVLQGTFSGNTIYF
TGTGCCAGCAGCGTACTTCAGGGCACCTTCTCTGGAAACACCATATATTTT
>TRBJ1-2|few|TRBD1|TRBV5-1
CASSWAGQGVANYGYTF
TGCGCCAGCAGCTGGGCCGGACAGGGAGTAGCTAACTATGGCTACACCTTC
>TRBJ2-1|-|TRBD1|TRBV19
CASSPDRETNEQFF
TGTGCCAGCTCGCCCGACAGGGAGACCAATGAGCAGTTCTTC
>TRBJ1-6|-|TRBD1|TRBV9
CASSVGSGGGDSPLHF
TGTGCCAGCAGCGTAGGATCAGGGGGCGGCGATTCACCCCTCCACTTT
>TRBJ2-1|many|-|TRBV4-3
CASSQDYYNEQFF
TGCGCCAGCAGCCAAGATTACTACAATGAGCAGTTCTTC
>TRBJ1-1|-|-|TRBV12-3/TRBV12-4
CASNSSHRRAGDTEAFF
TGTGCCAGCAACTCATCTCACAGACGAGCAGGGGACACTGAAGCTTTCTTT
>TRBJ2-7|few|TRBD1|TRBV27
CASSLFPRQGDYEQYF
TGTGCCAGCAGTTTATTCCCACGACAGGGGGACTACGAGCAGTACTTC
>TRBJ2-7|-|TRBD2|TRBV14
CASSQSPGGRQYF
TGTGCCAGCAGCCAATCCCCGGGGGGAAGACAGTACTTC
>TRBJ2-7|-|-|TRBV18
CASSPPGDYEQYF
TGTGCCAGCTCACCTCCAGGAGACTACGAGCAGTACTTC
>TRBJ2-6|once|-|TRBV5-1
CASREAAGTNVLTF
TGCGCCAGCCGCGAGGCCGCTGGGACCAACGTCCTGACTTTC